The 8 T cell receptor beta chains given below trace back to one sample, sequenced in a study of T cell responses to AZD1222 COVID-19 vaccine. Here immunoSEQ multiplex PCR was the method, and the copy in TCRdb shows in-frame clones only, minus some. The sample lists approximately 80,000 clones, 85% to 95% seen once, with around 30% in the top ten. The sequencing here drew on peripheral blood, taken 28 days after the second AZD1222 dose. All receptors come from an adult who received the AZD1222 COVID-19 vaccine.

The J gene is TRBJ1-5, the V gene TRBV4-1; TRBD1 might be the D (6 bases). Germline loops: CDR1 MGHRA, CDR2 YSYEKL. CDR3 length equals 14 residues. V dropped 3 bases and J dropped 7 bases, with 13 bases sitting between them. CDR3 residues: CASSQGTGTQPQHF. The DNA of the CDR3 is TGCGCCAGCAGCCAGGGAACAGGGACCCAGCCCCAGCATTTT.

The V call is TRBV2, the J call TRBJ1-5; D gene ambiguous. Per germline, CDR1 SNHLY and CDR2 FYNNEI. This CDR3 contains 14 residues. V gave up 6 bases and J gave up 1 base, with 10 bases separating them. The CDR3 loop reads CASSLGGSNQPQHF. CDR3 DNA sequence: TGTGCCAGCAGCCTAGGTGGAAGCAATCAGCCCCAGCATTTT.

The chain couples TRBV3-1 (or the pseudogene TRBV3-2) to TRBJ2-1, with D perhaps matching TRBD1 (6 bases). Germline assignment: CDR1 LGHDT and CDR2 YNNKEL (reference sequence). V was cut by 2 bases and J by 7 bases, with 6 bases left in between. The CDR3 spans 12 residues. CDR3 residues: CASSQRGNEQFF. Here the CDR3 DNA reads TGTGCCAGCAGCCAAAGGGGGAATGAGCAGTTCTTC.

This clone showed up just a few times. The genes are TRBV18 and TRBJ1-2; D is ambiguous. Germline V CDR1 and CDR2: KGHSH, LQKENI. Trimming took 3 bases from V and 0 from J, leaving 11 bases between them. This CDR3 region has 15 residues. DNA for the CDR3: TGTGCCAGCTCACCCCTTCAGACGACTAACTATGGCTACACCTTC. It encodes CASSPLQTTNYGYTF.

This sequence joins TRBV7-9 and TRBJ2-7; D unclear. The CDR3 extends over 16 amino acids. With 5 bases removed from V and 5 bases from J, the gap between germline ends came to 22 bases. The germline V gene has CDR1 SEHNR and CDR2 FQNEAQ (reference sequence). The CDR3 DNA sequence: TGTGCCAGCAGCCCGAAGCACCCGGGCCAGTGGGACGAGCAGTACTTC. It specifies CASSPKHPGQWDEQYF.

V usage is TRBV5-5 and J usage is TRBJ1-5; 10 nucleotides line up with TRBD1. The V and J ends lost 2 bases and 4 bases, in that order; junction bases with no gene match: 6. The CDR3 spans 16 residues. Germline V lookup: CDR1 SGHKS, CDR2 YYEKEE (reference sequence). The CDR3 DNA follows: TGTGCCAGCAGCTTTTCCGGGACAGGGGCAAATCAGCCCCAGCATTTT. Translating gives CASSFSGTGANQPQHF.

CDR3 DNA sequence: TGTGCCAGCACCCGGAGGGGAATACAAGAGACCCAGTACTTC. Translated, it gives CASTRRGIQETQYF. The chain couples TRBV3-1 (or the pseudogene TRBV3-2) to TRBJ2-5; possible D gene TRBD2, 6 bases. CDR3 length equals 14 residues. Trimming shortened V by 7 bases and J by 2 bases, and 14 bases separated the two germline ends. Germline lookup yields CDR1 LGHDT and CDR2 YNNKEL (reference sequence).

The chain links TRBV23-1 to TRBJ1-2, with TRBD1 matching 7 bases. TRBV23-1 is known as an ORF, though its function is uncertain. This CDR3 contains 16 residues. J gave up 5 bases and V 7 bases, and 16 bases lay outside the gene matches. The CDR3 bases are TGCGCCAGCACTCTCAGGGGGGTCAGCGGTCGATATGGCTACACCTTC. Amino acids: CASTLRGVSGRYGYTF.